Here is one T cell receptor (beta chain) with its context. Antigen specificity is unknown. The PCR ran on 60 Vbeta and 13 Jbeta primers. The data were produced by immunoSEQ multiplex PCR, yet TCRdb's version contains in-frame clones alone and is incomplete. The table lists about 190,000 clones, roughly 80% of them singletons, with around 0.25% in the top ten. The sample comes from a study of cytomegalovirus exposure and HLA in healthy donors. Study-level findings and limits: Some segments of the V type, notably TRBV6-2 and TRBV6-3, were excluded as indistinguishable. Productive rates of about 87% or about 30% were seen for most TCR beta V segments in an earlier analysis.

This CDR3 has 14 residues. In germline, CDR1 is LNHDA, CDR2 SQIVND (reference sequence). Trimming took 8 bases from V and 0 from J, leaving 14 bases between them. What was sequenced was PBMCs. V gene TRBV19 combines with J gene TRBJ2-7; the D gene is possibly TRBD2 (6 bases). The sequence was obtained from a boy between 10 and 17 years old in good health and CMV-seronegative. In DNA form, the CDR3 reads TGTGCCAGTGCGAAGCGGGCAGTCTCCTACGAGCAGTACTTC. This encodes CASAKRAVSYEQYF. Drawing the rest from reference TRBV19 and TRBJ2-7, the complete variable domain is DGGITQSPKYLFRKEGQNVTLSCEQNLNHDAMYWYRQDPGQGLRLIYYSQIVNDFQKGDIAEGYSVSREKKESFPLTVTSAQKNPTAFYLCASAKRAVSYEQYFGPGTRLTVT.